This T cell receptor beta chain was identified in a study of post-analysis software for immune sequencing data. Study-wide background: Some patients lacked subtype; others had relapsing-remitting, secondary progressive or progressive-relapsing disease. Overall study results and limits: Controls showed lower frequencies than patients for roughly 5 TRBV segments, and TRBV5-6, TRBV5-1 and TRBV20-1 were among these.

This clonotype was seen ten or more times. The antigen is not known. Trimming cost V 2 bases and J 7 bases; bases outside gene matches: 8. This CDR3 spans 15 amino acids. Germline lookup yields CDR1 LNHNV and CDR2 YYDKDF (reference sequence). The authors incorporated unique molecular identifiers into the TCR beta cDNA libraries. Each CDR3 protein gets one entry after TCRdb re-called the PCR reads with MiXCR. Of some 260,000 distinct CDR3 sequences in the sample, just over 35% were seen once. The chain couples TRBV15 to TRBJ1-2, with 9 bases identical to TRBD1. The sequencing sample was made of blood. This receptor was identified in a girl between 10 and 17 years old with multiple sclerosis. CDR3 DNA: TGTGCCACCAGCAGACCAGGACAGGGGATAAGTGGCTACACCTTC. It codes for CATSRPGQGISGYTF.